The T cell receptor (beta chain) under discussion was sequenced for a study of shared clonotypes between healthy human individuals. Only in-frame clones appear in the TCRdb table, and some are missing; sequencing was by immunoSEQ multiplex PCR. There are some 2,000,000 clones in the sample; around 95% occur only once, and 0.13% lies in the top ten. Trimming stripped 2 bases from V and 4 bases from J, with 21 bases between. This CDR3 has 18 amino acids. Per germline, CDR1 LNHDA and CDR2 SQIVND (reference sequence). The chain uses TRBV19 and TRBJ2-1; D is perhaps TRBD1 (5 bases). The source of this sequence is a man younger than 30 in good health. The specimen sequenced was naive CD4+ T cells sorted from blood. Subset noted: CD45RA+ positively selected. The CDR3 is CASSILAGQSLTYNEQFF. In DNA form, the CDR3 reads TGTGCCAGTAGTATATTAGCAGGGCAGTCCTTGACGTACAATGAGCAGTTCTTC.